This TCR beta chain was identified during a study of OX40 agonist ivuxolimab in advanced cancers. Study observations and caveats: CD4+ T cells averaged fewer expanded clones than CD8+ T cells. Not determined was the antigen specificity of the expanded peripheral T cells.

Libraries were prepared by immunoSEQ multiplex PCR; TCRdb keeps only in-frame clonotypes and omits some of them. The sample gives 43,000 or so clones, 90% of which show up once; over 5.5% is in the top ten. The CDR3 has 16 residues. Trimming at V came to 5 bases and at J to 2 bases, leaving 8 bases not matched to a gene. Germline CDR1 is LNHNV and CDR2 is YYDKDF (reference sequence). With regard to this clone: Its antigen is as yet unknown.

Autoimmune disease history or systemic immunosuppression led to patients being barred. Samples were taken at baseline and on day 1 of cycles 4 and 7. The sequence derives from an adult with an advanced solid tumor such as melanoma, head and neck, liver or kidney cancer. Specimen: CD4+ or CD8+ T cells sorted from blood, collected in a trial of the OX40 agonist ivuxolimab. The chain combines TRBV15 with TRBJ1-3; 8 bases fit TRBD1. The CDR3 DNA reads TGTGCCACCAGCCAACCAGGGGGCGAAGCTGGAAACACCATATATTTT. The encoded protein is CATSQPGGEAGNTIYF.